This TCR beta chain was sequenced for a study of cytomegalovirus exposure and HLA in healthy donors. Study findings and constraints: A later analysis showed TCR association rates differing by HLA locus, peaking at DRB1 and lowest at HLA-C. Researchers reported in a later analysis that common viral pathogens appeared linked to several top clusters.

Germline values: CDR1 MDHEN, CDR2 SYDVKM. Trimming cost V 9 bases and J 0 bases; bases outside gene matches: 7. This CDR3 comprises 14 residues. As concerns this clone: Its specificity is not known.

The PCR used 60 Vbeta and 13 Jbeta primers. Measured with immunoSEQ multiplex PCR; TCRdb has only the in-frame clones, and not every one. The data show about 110,000 clones, around 75% seen once. The TCR was taken from a male donor in good health and CMV-seropositive. Sequences were obtained from PBMCs. This chain uses TRBV28 with TRBJ2-7; 8 positions agree with TRBD1. The CDR3, as DNA: TGTGCCAGTAAGGCAGGGGGCTTCTCCTACGAGCAGTACTTC. Translation: CASKAGGFSYEQYF.